This TCR beta chain was obtained from a study of T-cell memory formation after mild COVID-19. Study-wide background: The TCR clusters were mostly specific to one donor.

MiXCR was run by TCRdb on the 5' RACE reads, yielding one entry per CDR3 protein. The sample comprises around 300,000 distinct CDR3 sequences, more than 13% of which are singletons, and over 20% rests with the top ten. Sequencing used PBMCs or a T cell subset sorted from them (not recorded which). This receptor was taken from a man in his late teens or twenties who had mild COVID-19 (a few samples of this study predate the infection). Cell type and time point are not known.

The CDR3 DNA sequence: TGCAGTGCTAGCGGGGGTTCGGGTCAGCCCCAGCATTTT. It specifies CSASGGSGQPQHF. This chain connects TRBV20-1 to TRBJ1-5; weak D call: TRBD1 (5 bases). V was trimmed by 3 bases and J by 6 bases, leaving 12 bases between them. The CDR3 runs to 13 residues. CDR1 is DFQATT, CDR2 SNEGSKA, per germline (reference sequence).